Presented here are 24 T cell receptor beta chains from one specimen sequenced in a study of liver allograft versus peripheral blood T cells. Across the whole study: Recipients' peripheral blood T cell receptor repertoires were compared with those in transplanted livers.

A single record per CDR3 protein comes from TCRdb applying MiXCR to the reads. Of about 9,200 distinct CDR3 sequences in the sample, roughly 22% were seen once. These receptors were collected from a human patient who had a liver transplant. Some T cells may be graft donor cells.

The genes are TRBV30 and TRBJ1-6; D remains ambiguous. The germline V and J ends were trimmed by 0 bases and 5 bases, with 8 bases remaining between them. This CDR3 comprises 14 residues. Germline V lookup: CDR1 GTSNPN, CDR2 SVGIG (reference sequence). CDR3 region: CAWSVRPDNSPLHF. As DNA, the CDR3 is TGTGCCTGGAGTGTAAGGCCAGATAATTCACCCCTCCACTTT.

This clonotype is deemed medium-sized. This rearrangement joins TRBV19 to TRBJ1-2; 7 bases map to TRBD1. This CDR3 has 14 amino acids. Trimming removed 3 bases from V and 7 bases from J; junction bases left unmatched: 8. Germline assignment: CDR1 LNHDA and CDR2 SQIVND (reference sequence). CDR3 in DNA: TGTGCCAGTAGTATGCCGACAGGGAGAGGTGGCTACACCTTC. Translation: CASSMPTGRGGYTF. The full variable domain, in which reference TRBV19 and TRBJ1-2 provide the parts outside the CDR3, is DGGITQSPKYLFRKEGQNVTLSCEQNLNHDAMYWYRQDPGQGLRLIYYSQIVNDFQKGDIAEGYSVSREKKESFPLTVTSAQKNPTAFYLCASSMPTGRGGYTFGSGTRLTVV.

In this sample, this clonotype turned up a few times. The chain combines TRBV15 with TRBJ1-5; D is unresolved. Germline V gene lookup returns CDR1 LNHNV and CDR2 YYDKDF (reference sequence). V lost 1 base and J lost 5, with 12 bases in between. CDR3 size: 15 residues. CDR3 sequence: CATSRGQQFDQPQHF. The DNA of the CDR3 is TGTGCCACCAGCAGAGGTCAACAATTCGATCAGCCCCAGCATTTT.

Comments on this clonotype: A much larger clone lies one base from this, so it may be a read error. The rearrangement links TRBV6-5 to TRBJ1-1, with a tentative D call TRBD1 (5 bases). CDR3 length: 14 amino acids. Trimming pared 2 bases from V and 4 bases from J, leaving 11 bases between. Germline loops: CDR1 MNHEY, CDR2 SVGAGI. The CDR3 spells CASSYGTSGTEAFF. For the CDR3, the DNA is TGTGCCAGCAGTTACGGGACCTCGGGCACTGAAGCTTTCTTT.

There are a few counts of this clonotype. The rearrangement uses TRBV5-1 and TRBJ1-1, with TRBD1 matching 8 bases. The CDR3 is 14 residues long. The germline gives CDR1 SGHRS, CDR2 YFSETQ. V lost 2 bases and J lost 4; bases outside the gene matches: 4. This CDR3 reads CASSFTTGGTEAFF. CDR3 sequence (DNA): TGCGCCAGCAGCTTTACTACAGGGGGCACTGAAGCTTTCTTT.

This clonotype is medium-sized in the sample. This sequence joins TRBV10-3 and TRBJ1-2; 12 bases match TRBD1. The CDR3 is made up of 17 amino acids. V shed 6 bases, J shed 1 base, and the junction held 9 bases outside the gene matches. Germline V gene lookup returns CDR1 ENHRY and CDR2 SYGVKD. The CDR3 is CAISLGTGGLDNYGYTF. The CDR3 nucleotides read TGTGCCATCAGCCTCGGGACAGGGGGCTTGGATAACTATGGCTACACCTTC.

Judged by abundance, this clonotype is medium-sized. This chain joins TRBV6-5 and TRBJ1-1, with 10 bases fitting TRBD1. Looked up from germline, CDR1 is MNHEY and CDR2 is SVGAGI. J gave up 7 bases and V 6 bases, and 5 bases lay outside the gene matches. The CDR3 runs to 13 residues. For the CDR3, the DNA is TGTGCCAGCAGGAAGACAGGGGGCGGTGAAGCTTTCTTT. Protein: CASRKTGGGEAFF.

The sample holds many counts of this clonotype. The chain recombines TRBV7-2 with TRBJ2-7; D possibly corresponds to TRBD2 (6 bases). CDR1 SGHTA and CDR2 FQGNSA come from the germline V gene. Trimming pared 1 base from V and 3 bases from J, leaving 13 bases between. The CDR3 spans 15 residues. The CDR3 here is CASSLDVSGVYEQYF. CDR3 in DNA: TGTGCCAGCAGCTTAGATGTCTCGGGGGTCTACGAGCAGTACTTC.

By sample fraction, this clonotype is medium-sized (0.01 to 0.1%). The V call is TRBV6-6, the J call TRBJ2-7, with 9 bases aligning to TRBD1. This CDR3 comprises 18 residues. V was clipped by 2 bases and J by 1 base; unmatched bases: 12. The V gene's germline CDR1 is MNHNY and CDR2 SVGAGI (reference sequence). CDR3 bases: TGTGCCAGCAGTTACCGTCTTAGAGCCGGGACAGGGTCCTACGAGCAGTACTTC. Its translation: CASSYRLRAGTGSYEQYF.

This clonotype has only a few counts. The chain carries TRBV11-1 and TRBJ2-1, with 7 bases lining up with TRBD1. V shed 5 bases and J 0 bases; nucleotides not matched to a gene: 13. CDR1 SGHAT and CDR2 FQDESV come from the germline V gene (reference sequence). The CDR3 totals 18 residues. The CDR3 protein is CASSPLGVAGGSYNEQFF. The CDR3 DNA is TGTGCCAGCAGCCCACTGGGTGTGGCAGGGGGCTCCTACAATGAGCAGTTCTTC.

This clonotype counts as medium-sized. This rearrangement joins TRBV5-6 to TRBJ1-6; 8 nucleotides align to TRBD1. Germline V gene sequence: CDR1 SGHDT, CDR2 YYEEEE. The CDR3 covers 14 residues. V lost 4 bases to trimming and J lost 10 bases; unmatched junction nucleotides: 7. The chain's CDR3 is CASSKDRADSPLHF. The DNA for the CDR3 is TGTGCCAGCAGCAAGGACAGGGCGGACTCACCCCTCCACTTT.

This clonotype was counted a single time. V gene TRBV28 combines with J gene TRBJ2-1; 9 nucleotides align to TRBD1. The J segment lost 0 bases and the V segment lost 3 bases, leaving 3 bases of the junction unmatched. This CDR3 region has 16 residues. Germline lookup yields CDR1 MDHEN and CDR2 SYDVKM. The CDR3 DNA reads TGTGCCAGCAGTTTCTCGGGACAGGGCTCCTACAATGAGCAGTTCTTC. It encodes CASSFSGQGSYNEQFF.

Notes on this clonotype: This may arise from a read error, as a much more abundant clone is one base away. The rearrangement uses TRBV6-6 and TRBJ2-5; 10 nucleotides line up with TRBD1. Germline CDR1 reads MNHNY; CDR2 reads SVGAGI (reference sequence). The CDR3 is 16 residues long. This CDR3 reads CARSYRRDRGGETQYF. CDR3 nucleotide sequence: TGTGCCAGAAGTTACCGGCGGGACAGGGGTGGGGAGACCCAGTACTTC.

As for this clonotype: With a much larger clone just one base away, this may be a read error. J is TRBJ2-5 and V is TRBV27; the D call may be TRBD1 or TRBD2 (6 bases each). The CDR3 is 15 residues long. In germline, CDR1 is MNHEY, CDR2 SMNVEV (reference sequence). DNA for the CDR3: TGTGCCAACAGTTTATCTTTAGGGGGGCAAGAGACCCAGTACTTC. It yields the protein CANSLSLGGQETQYF.

This clonotype has just a few counts. The CDR3 loop is CASSGRASTDTQYF. CDR3 DNA: TGTGCCAGCAGCGGCCGGGCCTCCACAGATACGCAGTATTTT. V gene TRBV9 combines with J gene TRBJ2-3; D is unresolved. V was pared by 3 bases and J by 2 bases, with 10 bases between. Germline lookup yields CDR1 SGDLS and CDR2 YYNGEE. The CDR3 is made up of 14 amino acids.

Remarks on this clonotype: A much larger clone differs from this one at a single base, so this may be a read error. The rearrangement joins TRBV10-3 to TRBJ1-1, with TRBD1 as a possible D gene (5 bases). The CDR3 is 12 residues long. CDR1 is ENHRY, CDR2 SYGVKD, per germline. The DNA of the CDR3 is TGTGACATCAGTACAGGGAACACTGAAGCTTTCTTT. Protein sequence: CDISTGNTEAFF.

The chain combines TRBV19 with TRBJ1-2; tentative D call: TRBD1 (5 bases). With 2 bases removed from V and 5 bases from J, the gap between germline ends came to 6 bases. The CDR3 runs 12 residues. From germline, CDR1 is LNHDA and CDR2 SQIVND (reference sequence). This CDR3 reads CASSISGYGYTF. The DNA of the CDR3 is TGTGCCAGTAGTATATCAGGGTATGGCTACACCTTC.

J is TRBJ1-1 and V is TRBV28; 10 bases are a match to TRBD1. The V and J ends lost 5 bases and 11 bases, in that order; junction bases with no gene match: 5. Germline V lookup: CDR1 MDHEN, CDR2 SYDVKM. The CDR3 spans 12 residues. The chain's CDR3 is CASSADRGQAFF. CDR3 DNA sequence: TGTGCCAGCAGTGCCGACAGGGGGCAGGCTTTCTTT. The full variable domain, completed using reference TRBV28 and TRBJ1-1, is DVKVTQSSRYLVKRTGEKVFLECVQDMDHENMFWYRQDPGLGLRLIYFSYDVKMKEKGDIPEGYSVSREKKERFSLILESASTNQTSMYLCASSADRGQAFFGQGTRLTVV.

Only a few counts were recorded for this clonotype. The V call is TRBV14, the J call TRBJ2-5, with 11 bases lining up with TRBD2. This CDR3 region has 15 residues. V shed 5 bases and J 3 bases; nucleotides not matched to a gene: 5. Germline values: CDR1 SGHDN, CDR2 FVKESK. CDR3 protein: CASSLGLAVEETQYF. The DNA of the CDR3 is TGTGCCAGCAGCTTGGGACTAGCGGTGGAAGAGACCCAGTACTTC.

This clonotype has only a few counts. The V gene is TRBV6-5, the J gene TRBJ1-5; 11 bases map to TRBD1. J was trimmed by 6 bases and V by 2 bases; bases with no gene match: 3. Germline V CDR1 and CDR2: MNHEY, SVGAGI. This CDR3 comprises 15 residues. CDR3 protein: CASSYTGQGGQPQHF. As DNA, the CDR3 is TGTGCCAGCAGTTACACGGGACAGGGGGGTCAGCCCCAGCATTTT.

In its sample, this clonotype is medium-sized (0.01 to 0.1%). This sequence joins TRBV15 and TRBJ1-1, with TRBD1 as a possible D gene (5 bases). V lost 1 base and J 3 bases, leaving 12 bases between the germline ends. The V gene's germline CDR1 is LNHNV and CDR2 YYDKDF (reference sequence). There are 15 residues in the CDR3. The CDR3, as DNA: TGTGCCACCAGCAGAGGGGGCGTTGGGGACACTGAAGCTTTCTTT. This sequence encodes CATSRGGVGDTEAFF.

This clonotype qualifies as medium-sized (0.01 to 0.1%). J is TRBJ1-1 and V is TRBV28; TRBD1 aligns across 8 bases. CDR3 length: 17 residues. Germline CDR1 is MDHEN and CDR2 is SYDVKM. V was clipped by 4 bases and J by 2 bases; unmatched bases: 12. DNA for the CDR3: TGTGCCAGCAGTTCTACGAGGGGGCAGGGGGCTAACACTGAAGCTTTCTTT. It codes for CASSSTRGQGANTEAFF. Drawing the rest from reference TRBV28 and TRBJ1-1, the complete variable domain is DVKVTQSSRYLVKRTGEKVFLECVQDMDHENMFWYRQDPGLGLRLIYFSYDVKMKEKGDIPEGYSVSREKKERFSLILESASTNQTSMYLCASSSTRGQGANTEAFFGQGTRLTVV.

In its sample, this clonotype ranks as medium-sized. V and J are TRBV6-5 and TRBJ2-2; no clear D gene. Germline CDR1 is MNHEY and CDR2 is SVGAGI. There are 13 residues in the CDR3. Trimming shortened V by 8 bases and J by 2 bases, and 9 bases separated the two germline ends. The CDR3: CASRQPNTGELFF. The CDR3 nucleotides read TGTGCCAGCCGGCAGCCTAACACCGGGGAGCTGTTTTTT.

The rearrangement joins TRBV27 to TRBJ2-7, with D maybe TRBD2 (5 bases). Trimming pared 3 bases from V and 5 bases from J, leaving 11 bases between. CDR3 length: 13 amino acids. Per germline, CDR1 MNHEY and CDR2 SMNVEV (reference sequence). Here the CDR3 reads CASSFLVGDEQYF. The CDR3 DNA is TGTGCCAGCAGTTTTCTCGTCGGGGACGAGCAGTACTTC.